This T cell receptor (beta chain) was sequenced for a study of blood T cell repertoires in COVID-19. As for the study in general: PBMCs, B-cell-depleted T cells, or T cells were the source of the cDNA or gDNA that made up the material.

Authors' processing steps: Amplification with reference gene primers provided the estimates of nucleated cell counts. TCRdb's table, derived via immunoSEQ multiplex PCR, lists solely in-frame clones and lacks some. Clone size and V and J calls were adopted from that table, with D and trimming inferred from the DNA. The sample holds roughly 100,000 clones; over 70% are singletons and the top ten take roughly a tenth. The CDR3 contains 16 residues. Deletions cut 3 bases from V and 8 bases from J, with 22 bases between. Germline V lookup: CDR1 KGHSH, CDR2 LQKENI. This clonotype was obtained from a woman older than 75 with acute or convalescent COVID-19. The sample comprised peripheral blood. The chain joins TRBV18 to TRBJ1-2, with D possibly matching TRBD1 (5 bases). In DNA form, the CDR3 reads TGTGCCAGCTCACCCTCTAGGGCAGGGCTAATTCTAGGCTACACCTTC. Residues: CASSPSRAGLILGYTF.